This T cell receptor beta chain was retrieved from a study of tissue T cells after allogeneic stem cell transplantation. Trimming left V 2 bases short and J 3 bases short, with 6 bases between. The CDR3 is 12 amino acids. Germline assignment: CDR1 GFQATS and CDR2 STVNSAI. Details on this clone: The germline and genes are mouse ones. The read is 1 residue too short to cover the CDR3 end, so that end is filled in from the germline J gene.

Assay: immunoSEQ multiplex PCR; the TCRdb copy retains only in-frame clones and omits some. The sample gives about 500 clones, about 50% of which show up once; less than 25% is in the top ten. The time point: mouse harvest day 14 after allogeneic transplant. Each mouse received 10^7 T-cell-depleted marrow cells plus 10^6 splenic CD5+ T cells by tail vein. Mice had MHC-mismatched B6 into BALB/c GVHD, sampled day 7 or 14. Material for sequencing was blood. The TCR comes from a female BALB/c mouse given C57BL/6 T cells with graft-versus-host disease after an allogeneic hematopoietic cell transplant. The chain combines TRBV20 with TRBJ2-4; tentative D call: TRBD1 (5 bases). The CDR3 loop reads CGARTGQNTLYF. The CDR3 bases that were read are TGTGGTGCTAGGACAGGACAAAACACCTTGTAC.